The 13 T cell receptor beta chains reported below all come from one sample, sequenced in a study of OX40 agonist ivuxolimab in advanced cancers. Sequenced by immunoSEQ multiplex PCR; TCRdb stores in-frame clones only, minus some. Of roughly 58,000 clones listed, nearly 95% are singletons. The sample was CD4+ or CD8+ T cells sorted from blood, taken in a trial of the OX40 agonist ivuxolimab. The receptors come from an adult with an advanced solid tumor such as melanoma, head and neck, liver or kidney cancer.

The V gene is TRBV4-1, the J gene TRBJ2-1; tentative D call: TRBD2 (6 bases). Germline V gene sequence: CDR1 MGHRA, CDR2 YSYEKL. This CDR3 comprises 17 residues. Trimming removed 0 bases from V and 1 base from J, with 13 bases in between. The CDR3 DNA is TGCGCCAGCAGCCAAGATTTTTGGGACTTGTCCTACAATGAGCAGTTCTTC. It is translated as CASSQDFWDLSYNEQFF.

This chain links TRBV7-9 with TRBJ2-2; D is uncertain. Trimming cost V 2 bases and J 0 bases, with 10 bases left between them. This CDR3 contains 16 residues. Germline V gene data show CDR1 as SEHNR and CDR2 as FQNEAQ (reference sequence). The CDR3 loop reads CASSLRAHSNTGELFF. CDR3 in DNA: TGTGCCAGCAGCTTAAGGGCACACTCGAACACCGGGGAGCTGTTTTTT.

CDR3 in amino acids: CASSQVAGLYEQYF. Written as DNA, the CDR3 is TGCGCCAGCAGCCAAGTCGCGGGGCTCTACGAGCAGTACTTC. V gene TRBV4-3 combines with J gene TRBJ2-7; D may be TRBD2 (6 bases). V lost 1 base and J lost 3, with 10 bases in between. Germline CDR1 and CDR2: LGHNA and YSLEER. There are 14 residues in the CDR3.

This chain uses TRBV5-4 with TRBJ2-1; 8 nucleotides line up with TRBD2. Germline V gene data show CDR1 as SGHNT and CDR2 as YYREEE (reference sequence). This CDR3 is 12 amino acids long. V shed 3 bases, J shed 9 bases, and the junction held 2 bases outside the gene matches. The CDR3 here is CASSWAGGEQFF. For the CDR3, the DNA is TGTGCCAGCAGCTGGGCGGGGGGTGAGCAGTTCTTC.

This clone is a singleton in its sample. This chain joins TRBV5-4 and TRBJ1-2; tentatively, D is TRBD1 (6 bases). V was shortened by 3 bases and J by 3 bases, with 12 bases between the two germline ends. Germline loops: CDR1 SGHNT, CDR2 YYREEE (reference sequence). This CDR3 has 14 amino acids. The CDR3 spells CASSWWTEDYGYTF. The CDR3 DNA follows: TGTGCCAGCAGCTGGTGGACAGAGGACTATGGCTACACCTTC.

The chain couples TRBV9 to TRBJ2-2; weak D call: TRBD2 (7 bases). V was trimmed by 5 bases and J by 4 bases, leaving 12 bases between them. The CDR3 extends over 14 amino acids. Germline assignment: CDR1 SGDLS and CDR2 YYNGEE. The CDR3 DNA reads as TGTGCCAGCAGGGGGGCGGGAGTCACCGGGGAGCTGTTTTTT. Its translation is CASRGAGVTGELFF.

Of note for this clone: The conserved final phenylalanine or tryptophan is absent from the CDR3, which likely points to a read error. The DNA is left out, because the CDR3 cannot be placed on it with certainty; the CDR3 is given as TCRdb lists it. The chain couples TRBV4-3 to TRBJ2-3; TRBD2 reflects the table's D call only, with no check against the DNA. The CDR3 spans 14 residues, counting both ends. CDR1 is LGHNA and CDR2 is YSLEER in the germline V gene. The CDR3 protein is CASSQDHGGRPRGY.

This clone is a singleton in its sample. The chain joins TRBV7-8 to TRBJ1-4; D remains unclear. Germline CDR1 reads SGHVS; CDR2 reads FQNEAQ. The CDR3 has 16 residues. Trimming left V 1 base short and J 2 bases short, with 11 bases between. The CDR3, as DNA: TGTGCCAGCAGCTTAGAGCCAGGTGCGACTAATGAAAAACTGTTTTTT. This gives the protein CASSLEPGATNEKLFF.

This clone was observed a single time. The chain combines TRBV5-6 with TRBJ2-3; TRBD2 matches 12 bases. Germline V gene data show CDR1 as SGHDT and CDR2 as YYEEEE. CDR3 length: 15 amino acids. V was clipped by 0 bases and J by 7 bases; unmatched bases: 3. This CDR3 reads CASSLAGTSGHTQYF. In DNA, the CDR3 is TGTGCCAGCAGCTTGGCCGGGACTAGCGGGCATACGCAGTATTTT.

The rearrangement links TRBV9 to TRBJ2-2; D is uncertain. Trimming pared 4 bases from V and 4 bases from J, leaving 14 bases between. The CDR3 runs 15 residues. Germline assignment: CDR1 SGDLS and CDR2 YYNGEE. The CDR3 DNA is TGTGCCAGCAGCCCCAACTTCGTGGGCACCGGGGAGCTGTTTTTT. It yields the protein CASSPNFVGTGELFF.

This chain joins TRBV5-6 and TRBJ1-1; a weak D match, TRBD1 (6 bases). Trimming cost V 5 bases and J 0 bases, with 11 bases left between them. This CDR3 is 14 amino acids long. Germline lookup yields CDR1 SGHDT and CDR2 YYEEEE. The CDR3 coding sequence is TGTGCCAGCAGGTACAGGGTAATGAACACTGAAGCTTTCTTT. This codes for CASRYRVMNTEAFF. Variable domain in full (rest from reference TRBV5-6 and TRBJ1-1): DAGVTQSPTHLIKTRGQQVTLRCSPKSGHDTVSWYQQALGQGPQFIFQYYEEEERQRGNFPDRFSGHQFPNYSSELNVNALLLGDSALYLCASRYRVMNTEAFFGQGTRLTVV.

The DNA of the CDR3 is TGTGCCAGCAGTCCCGGCCTCGAAGTGACCCAGTACTTC. Its protein product is CASSPGLEVTQYF. The rearrangement uses TRBV6-5 and TRBJ2-5; D ambiguous. CDR3 length: 13 residues. V was clipped by 5 bases and J by 7 bases, with 14 bases between them. CDR1 MNHEY and CDR2 SVGAGI come from the germline V gene.

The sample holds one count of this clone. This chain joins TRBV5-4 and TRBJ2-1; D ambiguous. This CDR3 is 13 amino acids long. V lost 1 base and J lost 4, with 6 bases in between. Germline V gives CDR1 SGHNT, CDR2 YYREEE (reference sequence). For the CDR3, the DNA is TGTGCCAGCAGCTTGAGCCGGTACAATGAGCAGTTCTTC. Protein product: CASSLSRYNEQFF.